The next 21 T cell receptor beta chains were all read from a single sample in a study of beta chain features in type 1 diabetes (dated by TCRdb to 2016 to 2019). Library preparation employed the immunoSEQ multiplex PCR assay. The High Capacity cDNA Reverse Transcription Kit was used to reverse transcribe all of the isolated RNA, meaning that expressed TCRB transcripts were what got sequenced. Held by TCRdb, this immuneACCESS table contains in-frame sequences only and omits some clones. Under half of the omission traces to an unresolved V gene where checked; the cause of the rest is unknown. This sample lists around 240,000 clones; 9.6% were detected once. The top ten clones comprise approximately 0.03% of the sample. Input material: naive CD4+ T cells from blood. What the cell subset or site label conveys for this sample: true naive CD4+ T cells. The source is a woman in her late teens or twenties in good health.

This clone has a handful of counts. V is TRBV2 and J is TRBJ2-5, with TRBD2 matching over 7 bases. The CDR3 runs to 14 residues. V lost 7 bases to trimming and J lost 2 bases; unmatched junction nucleotides: 7. The germline V gene has CDR1 SNHLY and CDR2 FYNNEI. This chain's CDR3 is CASTGRGTQETQYF. CDR3 DNA: TGTGCCAGCACCGGGCGGGGGACTCAAGAGACCCAGTACTTC. Looking up the rest from reference TRBV2 and TRBJ2-5 gives the full variable domain: EPEVTQTPSHQVTQMGQEVILRCVPISNHLYFYWYRQILGQKVEFLVSFYNNEISEKSEIFDDQFSVERPDGSNFTLKIRSTKLEDSAMYFCASTGRGTQETQYFGPGTRLLVL.

This clone was seen only a few times. This chain uses TRBV15 with TRBJ2-7, with 12 bases fitting TRBD2. The CDR3 is 17 amino acids. From germline, CDR1 is LNHNV and CDR2 YYDKDF (reference sequence). The J segment lost 2 bases and the V segment lost 1 base, leaving 6 bases of the junction unmatched. CDR3 bases: TGTGCCACCAGCAGAGGAGGACTAGCGGGGTCCCCCTACGAGCAGTACTTC. It yields the protein CATSRGGLAGSPYEQYF. The whole variable domain, filled in from reference TRBV15 and TRBJ2-7, reads DAMVIQNPRYQVTQFGKPVTLSCSQTLNHNVMYWYQQKSSQAPKLLFHYYDKDFNNEADTPDNFQSRRPNTSFCFLDIRSPGLGDTAMYLCATSRGGLAGSPYEQYFGPGTRLTVT.

V gene TRBV5-1 combines with J gene TRBJ2-7; 7 bases map to TRBD1. The J segment lost 2 bases and the V segment lost 3 bases, leaving 8 bases of the junction unmatched. The germline V gene has CDR1 SGHRS and CDR2 YFSETQ. This CDR3 region has 15 residues. In DNA form, the CDR3 reads TGCGCCAGCAGCTCCTCTGACAGGGAAGCCTACGAGCAGTACTTC. Translation gives CASSSSDREAYEQYF.

This clone was seen a handful of times. This chain uses TRBV6-5 with TRBJ1-1, with unresolved D. The CDR3 runs to 13 residues. Between the trimmed V and J ends, which lost 4 bases and 4 bases, there was a span of 10 bases. Germline V gives CDR1 MNHEY, CDR2 SVGAGI. CDR3 nucleotide sequence: TGTGCCAGCAGTTCCCCACTTGCCACTGAAGCTTTCTTT. Protein sequence: CASSSPLATEAFF.

This clone was seen more than once but under ten times. V usage is TRBV7-2 and J usage is TRBJ1-2, with D possibly matching TRBD1 (6 bases). Germline V gene sequence: CDR1 SGHTA, CDR2 FQGNSA. V lost 5 bases to trimming and J lost 4 bases, with 14 bases between them. This CDR3 has 14 residues. CDR3 loop: CASSLTADSYGYTF. In DNA form, the CDR3 reads TGTGCCAGCAGCCTTACCGCGGACAGCTATGGCTACACCTTC. The full variable domain, in which reference TRBV7-2 and TRBJ1-2 provide the parts outside the CDR3, is GAGVSQSPSNKVTEKGKDVELRCDPISGHTALYWYRQSLGQGLEFLIYFQGNSAPDKSGLPSDRFSAERTGGSVSTLTIQRTQQEDSAVYLCASSLTADSYGYTFGSGTRLTVV.

CDR3 residues: CASSLAGNTGELFF. The CDR3 nucleotides are TGTGCCAGCAGCTTGGCAGGGAACACCGGGGAGCTGTTTTTT. V is TRBV7-8 and J is TRBJ2-2; no firm D call. The CDR3 spans 14 residues. Trimming took off 3 bases at V and 1 base at J, with 6 bases between the two ends. CDR1 is SGHVS, CDR2 FQNEAQ, per germline.

This clone has a single count. The chain couples TRBV27 to TRBJ1-1; 7 positions agree with TRBD1. Germline values: CDR1 MNHEY, CDR2 SMNVEV (reference sequence). The CDR3 runs to 14 residues. V lost 5 bases and J lost 4; bases outside the gene matches: 7. CDR3 nucleotides: TGTGCCAGCAGTACGAGGGGGCTCATCACTGAAGCTTTCTTT. Protein sequence: CASSTRGLITEAFF.

This clone appeared a few times. The CDR3 region is CSVAAGETQYF. In nucleotides, the CDR3 is TGCAGCGTCGCGGCGGGGGAGACCCAGTACTTC. This chain links TRBV29-1 with TRBJ2-5; D may be TRBD2 (6 bases). This CDR3 is built from 11 residues. In germline, CDR1 is SQVTM, CDR2 ANQGSEA. Trimming shortened V by 6 bases and J by 5 bases, and 10 bases separated the two germline ends.

This clone came up a few times. The chain joins TRBV5-1 to TRBJ2-7, with TRBD2 matching 8 bases. Germline CDR1 is SGHRS and CDR2 is YFSETQ. Losses at the gene ends were 4 bases for V and 3 bases for J; bases not matched to a gene: 9. This CDR3 is built from 15 residues. The CDR3 region has the DNA TGCGCCAGCAGCATGGCTAGCGGGCCCAACTACGAGCAGTACTTC. Translated: CASSMASGPNYEQYF.

This chain joins TRBV6-8 and TRBJ2-7, with D perhaps matching TRBD1 (5 bases). This CDR3 has 11 amino acids. V shed 5 bases and J shed 3 bases, with 5 bases lying between them. The germline V gene has CDR1 MNHGY and CDR2 SAAAGT. CDR3 amino acids: CASSDSYEQYF. Here the CDR3 DNA reads TGTGCCAGCAGTGACAGCTACGAGCAGTACTTC.

V and J are TRBV5-1 and TRBJ1-5; 11 positions match TRBD1. Germline V gene sequence: CDR1 SGHRS, CDR2 YFSETQ. Losses at the gene ends were 3 bases for V and 6 bases for J; bases not matched to a gene: 2. CDR3 size: 14 residues. The CDR3 reads CASSSGQGGQPQHF. The DNA of the CDR3 is TGCGCCAGCAGCTCGGGACAGGGGGGTCAGCCCCAGCATTTT. Complete variable domain (other parts from reference TRBV5-1 and TRBJ1-5): KAGVTQTPRYLIKTRGQQVTLSCSPISGHRSVSWYQQTPGQGLQFLFEYFSETQRNKGNFPGRFSGRQFSNSRSEMNVSTLELGDSALYLCASSSGQGGQPQHFGDGTRLSIL.

This clone was detected only a few times. In nucleotides, the CDR3 is TGTGCCAGCAGTCCACAGGGGGCCACCTACGAGCAGTACTTC. Translated, it gives CASSPQGATYEQYF. The chain uses TRBV6-6 and TRBJ2-7; TRBD1 agrees at 9 bases. This CDR3 is 14 amino acids long. V gave up 5 bases and J gave up 2 bases; unmatched junction bases: 4. From germline, CDR1 is MNHNY and CDR2 SVGAGI (reference sequence).

This clone came up a few times. This sequence joins TRBV5-4 and TRBJ2-3, with D maybe TRBD2 (6 bases). The CDR3 consists of 16 residues. Trimming left V 5 bases short and J 0 bases short, with 16 bases between. Germline V gene sequence: CDR1 SGHNT, CDR2 YYREEE (reference sequence). CDR3 bases: TGTGCCAGCAGTCTATTCCTAGCGTCTAGCACAGATACGCAGTATTTT. This encodes CASSLFLASSTDTQYF.

The chain recombines TRBV5-1 with TRBJ2-1, with D possibly TRBD2 on 5 matching bases. The germline V and J ends were trimmed by 3 bases and 12 bases, with 16 bases remaining between them. The CDR3 runs to 13 residues. Germline V gene lookup returns CDR1 SGHRS and CDR2 YFSETQ. The CDR3, as DNA: TGCGCCAGCAGCTCGATAGTAGGAGAGGGGCAGTTCTTC. Protein product: CASSSIVGEGQFF.

The chain uses TRBV28 and TRBJ1-1; D unresolved. Germline values: CDR1 MDHEN, CDR2 SYDVKM. The CDR3 consists of 15 residues. Trimming left V 5 bases short and J 1 base short, with 14 bases between. The CDR3 reads CASSTLGEGNTEAFF. The CDR3 DNA reads as TGTGCCAGCAGTACCCTCGGGGAGGGGAACACTGAAGCTTTCTTT.

This clone has a handful of counts. The chain joins TRBV6-4 to TRBJ2-1; 10 bases fit TRBD1. CDR1 and CDR2 from the germline V gene are MRHNA and SNTAGT. V lost 4 bases and J lost 7; bases outside the gene matches: 4. The CDR3 has 14 amino acids. The DNA for the CDR3 is TGTGCCAGCAGTGTCCGGGACAGGGGTAATGAGCAGTTCTTC. This translates into CASSVRDRGNEQFF.

This clone was seen a few times. J is TRBJ2-5 and V is TRBV27; 11 bases match TRBD1. The CDR3 has 14 amino acids. CDR1 is MNHEY, CDR2 SMNVEV, per germline (reference sequence). V shed 5 bases, J shed 5 bases, and the junction held 4 bases outside the gene matches. CDR3 nucleotide sequence: TGTGCCAGCAGTGGACAGGGGGCATGGGAGACCCAGTACTTC. It translates to CASSGQGAWETQYF.

This clone was counted many times. The rearrangement joins TRBV29-1 to TRBJ1-1; D perhaps matches TRBD1 (5 bases). V dropped 7 bases and J dropped 5 bases, with 17 bases sitting between them. The germline V gene encodes CDR1 SQVTM and CDR2 ANQGSEA. The CDR3 runs to 13 residues. The CDR3 spells CSGRHRRGTEAFF. CDR3 bases: TGCAGCGGCAGACACCGGAGGGGTACTGAAGCTTTCTTT.

This clone was detected many times. The chain combines TRBV30 with TRBJ2-1; D gene uncertain. CDR1 and CDR2 from the germline V gene are GTSNPN and SVGIG (reference sequence). The CDR3 consists of 12 residues. The V gene lost 6 bases and the J gene lost 6 bases, with 12 bases spanning the gap. The CDR3 nucleotides read TGTGCCTGCCGTACGGTTGGCAATGAGCAGTTCTTC. The encoded protein is CACRTVGNEQFF.

This clone was observed a few times. V and J are TRBV5-4 and TRBJ1-1, with a weak D call TRBD1 (5 bases). The CDR3 has 14 residues. The germline V gene has CDR1 SGHNT and CDR2 YYREEE (reference sequence). Trimming removed 2 bases at V and 2 bases at J, with 10 bases between. This CDR3 reads CASSLWQGNTEAFF. The CDR3 DNA reads as TGTGCCAGCAGCTTATGGCAGGGAAACACTGAAGCTTTCTTT.

This clone has just a few counts. This chain joins TRBV5-1 and TRBJ2-7; 10 bases map to TRBD2. Germline-derived CDR1 and CDR2 are SGHRS and YFSETQ. This CDR3 is built from 19 residues. Trimming took 0 bases from V and 0 from J; bases not matched to a gene: 12. DNA for the CDR3: TGCGCCAGCAGCTTGGTTTCTAGCGGGGGTACAGTGAACTCCTACGAGCAGTACTTC. It specifies CASSLVSSGGTVNSYEQYF.